This record looks at one T cell receptor beta chain sequence and its context. V lost 2 bases to trimming and J lost 6 bases, with 11 bases between them. Germline CDR1 is MNHNS and CDR2 is SASEGT. This CDR3 region has 13 residues. This entry belongs to a study of blood T cell repertoires in COVID-19. Study as a whole: Samples representing acute and convalescent COVID-19 were sourced from the United States, Italy and Spain.

Profiled with immunoSEQ multiplex PCR; TCRdb holds only in-frame clones, not every one. The sample shows just over 200,000 clones, approximately 90% of them seen only once. The rearrangement links TRBV6-1 to TRBJ2-7; D is perhaps TRBD2 (5 bases). Sequencing was performed on peripheral blood. This clonotype was obtained from an elderly man with acute or convalescent COVID-19. The CDR3 DNA follows: TGTGCCAGCAGTGAAAGCGGCTGGACCGAGCAGTACTTC. This gives the protein CASSESGWTEQYF.